The next 13 T cell receptor beta chains were all read from a single sample in a study of blood T cell repertoires in COVID-19. Libraries were prepared by immunoSEQ multiplex PCR; TCRdb keeps only in-frame clonotypes and omits some of them. The sample shows 150,000 to 200,000 clones, around 95% of them seen only once. Sequencing was done on a sample of peripheral blood. The source of these receptors is a man aged 25-45 years with COVID-19, enrolled during active disease.

The rearrangement joins TRBV7-2 to TRBJ2-2, with D unclear. Per the germline V gene, CDR1 is SGHTA and CDR2 is FQGNSA. Trimming removed 6 bases from V and 5 bases from J, with 13 bases in between. The length of the CDR3 is 14 residues. CDR3 bases: TGTGCCAGCAGGCAAGCCCTAGGAACCGGGGAGCTGTTTTTT. It translates to CASRQALGTGELFF.

The chain couples TRBV14 to TRBJ1-3; D unclear. Trimming took 1 base from V and 3 from J, leaving 4 bases between them. CDR3 length: 13 amino acids. Germline values: CDR1 SGHDN, CDR2 FVKESK. The CDR3 coding sequence is TGTGCCAGCAGCCAAGTCATTGGAAACACCATATATTTT. Translation gives CASSQVIGNTIYF.

DNA of the CDR3: TGTGCCAGCAGCTTAACTCGACAGGGGTACGAGCAGTACTTC. Translated, it gives CASSLTRQGYEQYF. V and J are TRBV11-2 and TRBJ2-7; 8 bases are a match to TRBD1. This CDR3 is built from 14 residues. Unmatched junction bases numbered 4, after V lost 2 bases and J lost 4 bases. The germline CDR1 and CDR2 sequences are SGHAT and FQNNGV.

This chain connects TRBV7-9 to TRBJ2-1, with TRBD2 as a possible D gene (6 bases). CDR1 is SEHNR, CDR2 FQNEAQ, per germline (reference sequence). Deletions cut 4 bases from V and 0 bases from J, with 16 bases between. The CDR3 sequence is 17 residues long. The CDR3 loop reads CASSSPMGGASYNEQFF. As DNA, the CDR3 is TGTGCCAGCAGCTCGCCTATGGGCGGGGCCTCCTACAATGAGCAGTTCTTC.

The chain carries TRBV10-3 and TRBJ2-1; D call uncertain. Germline-derived CDR1 and CDR2 are ENHRY and SYGVKD. The CDR3 has 15 residues. Trimming took 0 bases from V and 0 from J, leaving 6 bases between them. The CDR3 DNA sequence: TGTGCCATCAGTGAGTCTCGCAGCTCCTACAATGAGCAGTTCTTC. Its translation is CAISESRSSYNEQFF.

The genes are TRBV19 and TRBJ2-7; D remains unclear. The germline CDR1 and CDR2 sequences are LNHDA and SQIVND (reference sequence). The CDR3 has 15 amino acids. The ends were cut back, 1 base at V and 4 bases at J, with 14 bases in the middle. CDR3: CASSIALGKEYEQYF. The CDR3 DNA sequence: TGTGCCAGTAGTATAGCTCTCGGTAAAGAATACGAGCAGTACTTC.

V is TRBV6-5 and J is TRBJ2-7; D may be TRBD1 (6 bases). CDR3 size: 14 residues. Trimming stripped 6 bases from V and 4 bases from J, with 16 bases between. Germline values: CDR1 MNHEY, CDR2 SVGAGI. CDR3 protein: CASSPHRVPYEQYF. The CDR3 DNA is TGTGCCAGCAGCCCCCACAGGGTACCTTACGAGCAGTACTTC.

This clone was seen only once. The rearrangement links TRBV28 to TRBJ1-1, with D possibly matching TRBD1 (6 bases). Trimming removed 7 bases at V and 3 bases at J, with 15 bases between. The CDR3 runs to 14 residues. Germline assignment: CDR1 MDHEN and CDR2 SYDVKM. CDR3: CASTPRGGYTEAFF. The CDR3 DNA sequence: TGTGCCAGCACCCCAAGAGGGGGTTACACTGAAGCTTTCTTT.

The J gene is TRBJ2-1, the V gene TRBV29-1; TRBD1 matches at 8 bases. J lost 4 bases, V lost 7 bases, and 9 bases had no gene match. In germline, CDR1 is SQVTM, CDR2 ANQGSEA. The CDR3 loop spans 14 amino acids. DNA for the CDR3: TGCAGCGCCGGGACAGGTATAGCTTACAATGAGCAGTTCTTC. Protein: CSAGTGIAYNEQFF.

The V gene is TRBV10-2, the J gene TRBJ2-2; a weak D match, TRBD1 (6 bases). This CDR3 region has 17 residues. Germline CDR1 and CDR2: WSHSY and SAAADI. V was shortened by 8 bases and J by 5 bases, with 24 bases between the two germline ends. The CDR3 DNA reads TGCGCCAGCTCCCGAGAGGAGTGGGGGCAGGGTACCGGGGAGCTGTTTTTT. Amino acid sequence: CASSREEWGQGTGELFF.

V and J are TRBV3-1 (or the pseudogene TRBV3-2) and TRBJ2-1; 8 positions agree with TRBD2. This CDR3 has 17 amino acids. V trimming: 4 bases; J trimming: 1 base; junction bases outside the gene matches: 9. Germline V lookup: CDR1 LGHDT, CDR2 YNNKEL (reference sequence). The CDR3 here is CASSPTTGGRSYNEQFF. The CDR3, as DNA: TGTGCCAGCAGCCCAACCACGGGGGGGCGGTCCTACAATGAGCAGTTCTTC.

This clone was detected only once. The sample has other DNA sequences that encode this CDR3 too. This chain links TRBV5-1 with TRBJ2-2; 10 bases fit TRBD2. V was pared by 4 bases and J by 3 bases, with 3 bases of the junction left unmatched. CDR1 is SGHRS, CDR2 YFSETQ, per germline. The CDR3 runs to 15 residues. The CDR3 bases are TGCGCCAGCAGCCTCGGACTAGCGGACACCGGGGAGCTGTTTTTT. Protein sequence: CASSLGLADTGELFF.

The V call is TRBV7-9, the J call TRBJ1-5; a possible D gene is TRBD1 (6 bases). CDR3 length: 15 amino acids. The germline CDR1 and CDR2 sequences are SEHNR and FQNEAQ (reference sequence). V dropped 5 bases and J dropped 4 bases, with 15 bases sitting between them. The CDR3 here is CASSQGYRENQPQHF. The DNA of the CDR3 is TGTGCCAGCAGCCAAGGGTACAGGGAAAATCAGCCCCAGCATTTT.